A single TCR beta chain is shown here with its context. This record comes from a study of blood T cell repertoires in COVID-19. As for the study in general: COVID-19 samples, acute and convalescent, were from the United States, Italy and Spain. The analysed material was cDNA or gDNA that came from T cells, B-cell-depleted T cells, or PBMCs.

Source study methods: Estimation of nucleated cell counts relied on the amplification of reference gene primers. Profiled with immunoSEQ multiplex PCR; TCRdb holds only in-frame clones, not every one. D and trimming were read from the DNA, whereas the V and J calls and clone size are those reported in that table. This repertoire shows under 60,000 clones, about 89% found once; its top ten account for roughly 1.6%. The CDR3 consists of 13 residues. Germline V gives CDR1 KGHSH, CDR2 LQKENI. With 5 bases removed from V and 0 bases from J, the gap between germline ends came to 8 bases. The rearrangement joins TRBV18 to TRBJ2-7; D remains ambiguous. Sequencing used peripheral blood. This clonotype was obtained from a man in his 60s with acute or convalescent COVID-19. The CDR3 loop reads CASSNRNSYEQYF. DNA of the CDR3: TGTGCCAGCTCAAACAGAAACTCCTACGAGCAGTACTTC. Full variable domain (rest looked up from reference TRBV18 and TRBJ2-7): NAGVMQNPRHLVRRRGQEARLRCSPMKGHSHVYWYRQLPEEGLKFMVYLQKENIIDESGMPKERFSAEFPKEGPSILRIQQVVRGDSAAYFCASSNRNSYEQYFGPGTRLTVT.